This entry is about one TCR beta chain. The antigen is not known. The data derive from a study of T cell responses to AZD1222 COVID-19 vaccine. Findings and limits, study-wide: No repertoire was sampled before or during the peak T cell response, only after it. Mostly white British, mostly female donors; authors suggested clonal diversity may be underestimated.

Trimming stripped 0 bases from V and 1 base from J, with 12 bases between. The germline CDR1 and CDR2 sequences are LGHNA and YNFKEQ. The CDR3 extends over 16 amino acids. Assay: immunoSEQ multiplex PCR; the TCRdb copy retains only in-frame clones and omits some. The sample has 80,000 or so clones, around 90% seen once. This chain joins TRBV4-2 and TRBJ1-2; D is ambiguous. The sequencing here drew on peripheral blood, taken on day 0 of MenACWY control vaccination. The TCR originated in an adult in good health. CDR3: CASSQDPRSSNYGYTF. CDR3 sequence (DNA): TGTGCCAGCAGCCAAGATCCCCGTTCGAGTAACTATGGCTACACCTTC.